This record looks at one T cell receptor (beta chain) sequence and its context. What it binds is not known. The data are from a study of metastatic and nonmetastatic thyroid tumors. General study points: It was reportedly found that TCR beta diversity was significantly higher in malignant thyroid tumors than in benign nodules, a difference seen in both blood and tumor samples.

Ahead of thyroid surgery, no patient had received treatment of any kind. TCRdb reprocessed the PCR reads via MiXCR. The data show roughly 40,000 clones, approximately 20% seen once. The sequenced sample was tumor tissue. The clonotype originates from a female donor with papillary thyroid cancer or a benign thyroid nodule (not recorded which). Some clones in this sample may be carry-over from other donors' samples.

Here the CDR3 reads CASSQSGTDKETQYF. The DNA of the CDR3 is TGTGCCAGCAGCCAATCGGGGACGGACAAAGAGACCCAGTACTTC. The V gene is TRBV4-2, the J gene TRBJ2-5; either TRBD1 or TRBD2 may supply D (5 bases each). Germline-derived CDR1 and CDR2 are LGHNA and YNFKEQ. The CDR3 length is 15 residues. V gave up 2 bases and J gave up 3 bases, with 13 bases separating them.